Listed below are T cell receptor beta chains from one sample, sequenced in a study of T cells in localized non-small cell lung cancer. Profiling relied on immunoSEQ multiplex PCR, and the TCRdb table lists in-frame clones only, not all of them. The table has 20,000 to 25,000 clones, approximately 88% seen once. The sample consisted of peripheral blood mononuclear cells, taken before any cancer treatment. The receptors were sampled from a woman between 35 and 75 years old with stage III lung adenocarcinoma. CDR3s include the opening cysteine and the closing phenylalanine or tryptophan. The D gene is left open where the match is weak.

j_call v_call d_call cdr3_aa cdr3_nt
TRBJ2-3 TRBV2 TRBD1 CASSPGQTTDTQYF TGTGCCAGCAGTCCGGGACAGACAACAGATACGCAGTATTTT
TRBJ2-7 TRBV6-7 . CASSGQRSSYEQYF TGTGCCAGCTCAGGACAGAGGAGCTCCTACGAGCAGTACTTC
TRBJ1-5 TRBV7-2 . CASSLGTGIGQPQHF TGTGCCAGCAGCTTAGGAACAGGGATAGGTCAGCCCCAGCATTTT
TRBJ1-2 TRBV28 . CASRRTRGSGYTF TGTGCCAGCAGGCGTACTAGGGGATCTGGCTACACCTTC
TRBJ1-1 TRBV14 . CASSQKTVMNTEAFF TGTGCCAGCAGCCAAAAAACAGTCATGAACACTGAAGCTTTCTTT
TRBJ2-4 TRBV5-6 . CASSLGRDLWAKNIQYF TGTGCCAGCAGCTTGGGCAGGGACCTATGGGCCAAAAACATTCAGTACTTC
TRBJ2-3 TRBV4-2 TRBD2 CASSPGLAESTDTQYF TGTGCCAGCAGCCCCGGACTAGCGGAGAGCACAGATACGCAGTATTTT
TRBJ2-5 TRBV7-9 . CASSLVSAGSETQYF TGTGCCAGCAGCTTAGTGTCGGCAGGGTCAGAGACCCAGTACTTC
TRBJ1-4 TRBV4-1 TRBD1 CASSQGQGGDEKLFF TGCGCCAGCAGCCAAGGACAGGGCGGGGACGAAAAACTGTTTTTT
TRBJ2-7 TRBV10-3 TRBD2 CAISLAGGRYEQYF TGTGCCATCAGCCTAGCGGGGGGGCGCTACGAGCAGTACTTC
TRBJ1-2 TRBV7-9 . CASSLRGADYGYTF TGTGCCAGCAGCTTACGTGGCGCGGACTATGGCTACACCTTC
TRBJ1-1 TRBV4-3 . CASSQGGRAAFF TGCGCCAGCAGCCAAGGAGGCAGGGCAGCTTTCTTT
TRBJ2-1 TRBV6-1 TRBD2 CALTGTSGRNEQFF TGTGCCCTAACAGGGACTAGCGGGAGAAATGAGCAGTTCTTC
TRBJ1-1 TRBV14 TRBD1 CASSRDRMDTEAFF TGTGCCAGCAGCCGGGACAGGATGGACACTGAAGCTTTCTTT
TRBJ2-7 TRBV4-1 TRBD2 CASSQVRTRAYEQYF TGCGCCAGCAGCCAAGTTAGGACTAGAGCCTACGAGCAGTACTTC
TRBJ2-5 TRBV18 TRBD1 CASSQGQGHAGGTQYF TGTGCCAGCTCCCAAGGACAGGGCCACGCCGGCGGGACCCAGTACTTC
TRBJ2-2 TRBV7-6 TRBD2 CASSFRTSGTNTGELFF TGTGCCAGCAGCTTCCGGACTAGCGGGACGAACACCGGGGAGCTGTTTTTT
TRBJ1-6 TRBV23-1 TRBD1 CASSPAEPGQGPSSYNSPLHF TGCGCCAGCAGTCCCGCCGAGCCGGGACAGGGCCCTAGCTCCTATAATTCACCCCTCCACTTT